This T cell receptor beta chain was captured in a study of monozygotic twins with inflammatory bowel disease. Broader study findings: Similarity of repertoires did not differ between concordant and discordant twins, possibly from limited power.

TCRdb reprocessed the 5' RACE reads and keeps a single row for each CDR3 protein, giving no DNA. The listing records about 160,000 distinct CDR3 sequences. Per germline, CDR1 LNHDA and CDR2 SQIVND (reference sequence). The CDR3 has 15 amino acids. With respect to this clonotype: The antigen remains undetermined.

Sequencing used blood. The sequence was collected from a human donor with ulcerative colitis or Crohn's disease, or a healthy co-twin of an affected twin (not recorded which). This sequence joins TRBV19 and TRBJ2-2; TCRdb proposes TRBD1, but this gene call is untestable without DNA. The CDR3 here is CASLQAGANTGELFF.